This paragraph covers one T cell receptor (beta chain) sequence. Its antigen is not known. These data are taken from a study of graft-versus-host responses after intestinal transplantation. Overall study: All recipients got anti-thymocyte globulin induction, then tacrolimus and steroids for 2 to 3 years.

Assay used: immunoSEQ multiplex PCR; TCRdb lists only in-frame clones, some missing. Altogether about 97,000 clones are present, 90% being singletons, with the ten largest covering roughly 15%. Study-level findings and limits: High graft-versus-host to host-versus-graft clonal ratios were seen in allografts of patients with graft-donor T cell macrochimerism. Recipient marrow contained GvH clones, some of which appeared first in ileum or blood.

Germline V gene sequence: CDR1 SNHLY, CDR2 FYNNEI. This CDR3 has 15 residues. V shed 2 bases and J shed 14 bases, with 22 bases lying between them. V and J are TRBV2 and TRBJ2-1; D remains unclear. Sequencing used PBMCs, obtained approximately 470 days after intestinal transplant. This clonotype was sampled from a human patient who received an intestinal transplant, so some T cells may come from the graft donor. The CDR3 here is CASSEWAVSPPMEFF. CDR3 coding DNA: TGTGCCAGCAGTGAATGGGCGGTATCACCCCCGATGGAGTTCTTC.